The 9 T cell receptor beta chains listed next were all sequenced from one sample in a study of T-cell reconstitution after alpha-beta-depleted transplantation in children (dated by TCRdb to 2016 to 2017). The library was obtained by PCR. Instrument on record: Illumina HiSeq 2500. TCR library preparation used molecular barcoding, with unique molecular identifiers applied to normalize quantification of the TCRbeta repertoire. The raw public reads went through TCRdb reprocessing: fastp at Q25, MiXCR clone calling, in-frame beta chains kept. Identical CDR3 proteins give one entry, which carries the most common genes and DNA. The sample includes over 550,000 distinct CDR3 sequences, with over 9.5% observed a single time. Together, the top ten hold roughly 4% of the sample. Source: PBMCs from the stem cell graft donor, taken from the stem cell graft. The origin of the receptors is a human donor who donated a stem cell graft to a child with acute myeloid leukemia.

This clonotype was counted many times. J is TRBJ2-6 and V is TRBV7-6; 9 bases align to TRBD2. The CDR3 consists of 19 residues. Germline V gives CDR1 SGHVS, CDR2 FNYEAQ. The junction had 8 bases not matched to a gene; V was cut back by 2 bases and J by 0 bases. CDR3 coding DNA: TGTGCCAGCAGCTTACGCGGGACTAGCTCCATCTCTGGGGCCAACGTCCTGACTTTC. It is translated as CASSLRGTSSISGANVLTF.

This clonotype was picked up a small number of times. The CDR3 protein is CASSFPTSGRQLVNEQFF. DNA of the CDR3: TGTGCCAGCAGCTTCCCTACTAGCGGGAGACAGTTGGTAAATGAGCAGTTCTTC. The V call is TRBV11-1, the J call TRBJ2-1; 11 bases agree with TRBD2. In germline, CDR1 is SGHAT, CDR2 FQDESV (reference sequence). Unmatched junction bases numbered 14, after V lost 3 bases and J lost 7 bases. This CDR3 is 18 amino acids long.

This clonotype was found a few times. This chain joins TRBV5-1 and TRBJ2-5; D is possibly TRBD1 or TRBD2 (5 bases each). The V gene lost 4 bases and the J gene lost 2 bases, with 12 bases spanning the gap. CDR1 is SGHRS, CDR2 YFSETQ, per germline. This CDR3 contains 14 residues. CDR3 sequence reads: CASSGAGGQETQYF. CDR3 nucleotide sequence: TGCGCCAGCAGCGGGGCCGGAGGACAAGAGACCCAGTACTTC.

This clonotype was counted only a few times. The chain carries TRBV20-1 and TRBJ1-4; D is unresolved. This CDR3 is 15 amino acids long. Germline assignment: CDR1 DFQATT and CDR2 SNEGSKA (reference sequence). V dropped 1 base and J dropped 0 bases, with 9 bases sitting between them. The CDR3: CSARGAVATNEKLFF. In DNA form, the CDR3 reads TGCAGTGCTAGAGGGGCGGTTGCAACTAATGAAAAACTGTTTTTT.

The chain combines TRBV5-1 with TRBJ2-7; the match to TRBD2 covers 8 bases. Trimming at V came to 4 bases and at J to 4 bases, leaving 10 bases not matched to a gene. The CDR3 totals 15 residues. Germline V lookup: CDR1 SGHRS, CDR2 YFSETQ. CDR3 region: CASSPGLAFGYEQYF. For the CDR3, the DNA is TGCGCCAGCAGCCCAGGACTAGCTTTTGGGTACGAGCAGTACTTC.

This clonotype occurred many times. The rearrangement joins TRBV10-3 to TRBJ2-1; D is unresolved. Between the trimmed V and J ends, which lost 0 bases and 7 bases, there was a span of 13 bases. Germline CDR1 ENHRY, CDR2 SYGVKD. This CDR3 has 15 amino acids. In DNA form, the CDR3 reads TGTGCCATCAGTGAGTCGGTGACGGCTGGAAATGAGCAGTTCTTC. Translated, it gives CAISESVTAGNEQFF.

This clonotype was detected many times. The CDR3 is CASGRAADEQFF. The CDR3 nucleotides read TGTGCCAGCGGGAGGGCCGCGGATGAGCAGTTCTTC. The rearrangement uses TRBV6-5 and TRBJ2-1; 7 positions agree with TRBD2. This CDR3 is 12 amino acids long. In germline, CDR1 is MNHEY, CDR2 SVGAGI. Germline trimming cut 8 bases from V and 8 bases from J; bases unmatched to any gene: 6.

The chain links TRBV3-1 to TRBJ2-6, with 9 bases identical to TRBD1. The CDR3 contains 19 residues. After removal of 5 bases from V and 4 bases from J, the junction contained 15 bases not matched to a gene. CDR1 and CDR2 (germline): LGHDT, YNNKEL (reference sequence). CDR3 sequence (DNA): TGTGCCAGCAGCGCGACCTGGGGACAGGGAGGTTCCGGGGCCAACGTCCTGACTTTC. Amino acid sequence: CASSATWGQGGSGANVLTF.

For this clonotype: The final CDR3 position lacks the conserved phenylalanine or tryptophan, pointing to a likely read error. This chain joins TRBV12-3 or TRBV12-4 and TRBJ2-1; 8 bases map to TRBD2. CDR3 size: 14 residues. Trimming removed 5 bases from V and 8 bases from J; junction bases left unmatched: 8. CDR3 residues: CASSRGGITHEQFV. CDR3 DNA: TGTGCCAGCAGTCGGGGGGGGATAACCCATGAGCAGTTCGTC.